Shown below are 27 T cell receptor beta chains from a single sample sequenced in a study of preoperative IRX-2 immunotherapy in early breast cancer (dated by TCRdb to the late 2010s). The library was generated by the immunoSEQ multiplex PCR assay. Entries here come from immuneACCESS through TCRdb and include only in-frame sequences with V and J called. Some clones fail to appear in such tables; in the studies checked, an unresolved V gene covers under half of the shortfall, and the cause of the remainder is unknown. The sample records approximately 24,000 clones, approximately 92% of which are singletons. Approximately 9.4% of the sample is held by the ten biggest clonotypes. The label giving this sample's treatment or condition can be read as: preoperative locoregional IRX-2 cytokine immunotherapy. The sample was tumor tissue, taken after IRX-2 immunotherapy. Receptor source: a human donor with breast cancer.

This clone was picked up one time. V gene TRBV7-8 combines with J gene TRBJ1-2, with 7 bases identical to TRBD1. CDR1 and CDR2 (germline): SGHVS, FQNEAQ. The V segment lost 1 base and the J segment 0 bases; nucleotides outside the gene matches: 8. CDR3 length: 17 residues. This CDR3 reads CASSLGGGGHANYGYTF. CDR3 nucleotides: TGTGCCAGCAGCTTAGGTGGAGGGGGCCATGCTAACTATGGCTACACCTTC.

This chain connects TRBV18 to TRBJ1-4; D perhaps matches TRBD1 (5 bases). The CDR3 has 15 amino acids. Germline V gene data show CDR1 as KGHSH and CDR2 as LQKENI. V was pared by 3 bases and J by 8 bases, with 16 bases between. CDR3 nucleotides: TGTGCCAGCTCACCGGGGACGGCCACCGGGGAAAAACTGTTTTTT. This translates into CASSPGTATGEKLFF.

CDR3 in DNA: TGTGCCAGCACCCGGGGGGGTGCTGGAAACACCATATATTTT. This codes for CASTRGGAGNTIYF. This chain uses TRBV6-5 with TRBJ1-3; possibly TRBD1 for D (5 bases). The germline gives CDR1 MNHEY, CDR2 SVGAGI. The CDR3 totals 14 residues. The germline V and J ends were trimmed by 7 bases and 2 bases, with 12 bases remaining between them.

The chain employs TRBV18 and TRBJ1-2; a possible D gene is TRBD1 (5 bases). Trimming cost V 3 bases and J 3 bases, with 17 bases left between them. CDR3 length: 16 residues. The germline V gene has CDR1 KGHSH and CDR2 LQKENI. CDR3 amino acids: CASSPEQQAWDYGYTF. The CDR3 DNA sequence: TGTGCCAGCTCACCGGAACAACAGGCCTGGGACTATGGCTACACCTTC.

This chain connects TRBV5-4 to TRBJ2-2; TRBD2 matches at 12 bases. The CDR3 is 16 amino acids. Germline CDR1 is SGHNT and CDR2 is YYREEE (reference sequence). The V gene end was trimmed by 0 bases and the J gene end by 7 bases; junction bases not matched to a gene: 4. This chain's CDR3 is CASSLAPLAGGGELFF. Written as DNA, the CDR3 is TGTGCCAGCAGCTTGGCCCCACTAGCGGGAGGCGGGGAGCTGTTTTTT.

This CDR3 reads CASSWDSAGDEQFF. CDR3 nucleotides: TGTGCCAGCAGTTGGGACTCAGCGGGGGATGAGCAGTTCTTC. This chain connects TRBV2 to TRBJ2-1; TRBD2 aligns across 8 bases. Unmatched junction bases numbered 8, after V lost 5 bases and J lost 8 bases. The CDR3 sequence is 14 residues long. In germline, CDR1 is SNHLY, CDR2 FYNNEI.

J is TRBJ2-3 and V is TRBV6-6, with D unresolved. CDR1 is MNHNY, CDR2 SVGAGI, per germline (reference sequence). The ends were cut back, 6 bases at V and 4 bases at J, with 17 bases in the middle. CDR3 length equals 15 residues. This CDR3 reads CASSPPPPFADTQYF. The CDR3 coding sequence is TGTGCCAGCAGCCCACCTCCCCCTTTCGCAGATACGCAGTATTTT.

The J gene is TRBJ1-5, the V gene TRBV18, with D unresolved. This CDR3 has 13 residues. CDR1 and CDR2 from the germline V gene are KGHSH and LQKENI. V was clipped by 6 bases and J by 5 bases, with 11 bases between them. The DNA for the CDR3 is TGTGCCAGCTCCCAGACGGAGTATCAGCCCCAGCATTTT. Residues: CASSQTEYQPQHF.

The chain joins TRBV27 to TRBJ1-2; the match to TRBD1 covers 8 bases. V lost 3 bases, J lost 7 bases, and 7 bases stayed unmatched. CDR3 size: 14 residues. CDR1 and CDR2 (germline): MNHEY, SMNVEV (reference sequence). Here the CDR3 reads CASSFWAGGSGYTF. The CDR3 DNA follows: TGTGCCAGCAGTTTCTGGGCAGGGGGCTCTGGCTACACCTTC.

This clone was recorded once. J is TRBJ2-5 and V is TRBV7-2; D might be TRBD1 or TRBD2, each matching 6 bases. The CDR3 sequence is 14 residues long. From germline, CDR1 is SGHTA and CDR2 FQGNSA. V was shortened by 5 bases and J by 5 bases, with 15 bases between the two germline ends. CDR3 nucleotides: TGTGCCAGCAGCCCTCAAGGGGGGCTGGAGACCCAGTACTTC. Translation gives CASSPQGGLETQYF.

The rearrangement links TRBV7-8 to TRBJ2-5; the D gene is possibly TRBD2 (5 bases). CDR3 length equals 16 residues. The V end was cut by 2 bases, the J end by 4 bases, with 17 bases between. Germline V CDR1 and CDR2: SGHVS, FQNEAQ. CDR3 loop: CASSLTRGTSGETQYF. The CDR3 coding sequence is TGTGCCAGCAGCTTAACTAGAGGCACGTCCGGAGAGACCCAGTACTTC.

The rearrangement joins TRBV4-3 to TRBJ1-4; 7 nucleotides align to TRBD1. The CDR3 consists of 18 residues. Germline CDR1 and CDR2: LGHNA and YSLEER. The V gene end was trimmed by 3 bases and the J gene end by 7 bases; junction bases not matched to a gene: 17. In nucleotides, the CDR3 is TGCGCCAGCAGCCAGTCCCCCTCTAGGGGGCGAGTGGGTGAAAAACTGTTTTTT. Translating gives CASSQSPSRGRVGEKLFF.

This clone was recorded a few times. The chain employs TRBV7-6 and TRBJ1-3; D remains ambiguous. With 6 bases removed from V and 0 bases from J, the gap between germline ends came to 15 bases. This CDR3 spans 16 amino acids. The germline V gene encodes CDR1 SGHVS and CDR2 FNYEAQ. DNA of the CDR3: TGTGCCAGCAGTTCCCATAGACTGAACTCTGGAAACACCATATATTTT. Encoded protein: CASSSHRLNSGNTIYF.

This chain connects TRBV18 to TRBJ2-5; D not certain. Germline loops: CDR1 KGHSH, CDR2 LQKENI. The CDR3 spans 14 residues. V lost 0 bases and J 5 bases, leaving 10 bases between the germline ends. CDR3 bases: TGTGCCAGCTCACCACCGGTCCACGACGAGACCCAGTACTTC. It yields the protein CASSPPVHDETQYF.

The chain carries TRBV28 and TRBJ2-7; 12 positions agree with TRBD2. CDR3 length: 15 residues. Trimming took 6 bases from V and 4 from J; bases not matched to a gene: 7. Germline CDR1 MDHEN, CDR2 SYDVKM. DNA for the CDR3: TGTGCCAGCAGGGGGGAGACTAGCGGGAGTTACGAGCAGTACTTC. Translated: CASRGETSGSYEQYF.

This clone has a single count. V and J are TRBV2 and TRBJ1-5, with 9 positions matching TRBD1. This CDR3 has 15 residues. The germline CDR1 and CDR2 sequences are SNHLY and FYNNEI. The V segment lost 4 bases and the J segment 6 bases; nucleotides outside the gene matches: 7. This chain's CDR3 is CASSGWTGASQPQHF. The CDR3 DNA is TGTGCCAGCAGTGGATGGACAGGGGCTTCTCAGCCCCAGCATTTT.

The rearrangement links TRBV5-8 to TRBJ2-1; D remains ambiguous. There are 12 residues in the CDR3. The germline gives CDR1 SGHTS, CDR2 YDEGEE. V was clipped by 7 bases and J by 4 bases, with 9 bases between them. CDR3 residues: CASGTSYNEQFF. The CDR3 DNA is TGTGCCAGCGGCACTTCGTACAATGAGCAGTTCTTC.

The gene calls are TRBV6-1 and TRBJ2-7; D possibly uses TRBD1 or TRBD2 (6 bases each). The CDR3 has 14 residues. V was pared by 10 bases and J by 0 bases, with 16 bases between. The germline V gene has CDR1 MNHNS and CDR2 SASEGT. CDR3 nucleotides: TGTGCCATCCCAAGGGGGGACATCTCCTACGAGCAGTACTTC. Its translation is CAIPRGDISYEQYF.

The CDR3 loop reads CAISKRGEDTEAFF. The DNA for the CDR3 is TGTGCCATCTCAAAGAGGGGAGAGGACACTGAAGCTTTCTTT. The V call is TRBV10-3, the J call TRBJ1-1, with TRBD1 as a possible D gene (5 bases). The germline CDR1 and CDR2 sequences are ENHRY and SYGVKD. Trimming took 8 bases from V and 3 from J, leaving 16 bases between them. CDR3 length: 14 residues.

The chain has TRBV5-1 and TRBJ2-3, with TRBD1 identical over 9 bases. This CDR3 has 14 residues. The V gene's germline CDR1 is SGHRS and CDR2 YFSETQ. The junction had 5 bases not matched to a gene; V was cut back by 4 bases and J by 5 bases. The CDR3 protein is CASSPGTGKDTQYF. CDR3 bases: TGCGCCAGCAGCCCCGGGACAGGGAAAGATACGCAGTATTTT.

The chain is built from TRBV12-5 and TRBJ1-6, with 7 nucleotides matching TRBD1. Germline lookup yields CDR1 LGHNT and CDR2 FRNRAP. V lost 1 base to trimming and J lost 14 bases; unmatched junction nucleotides: 8. The CDR3 is 14 residues long. The CDR3 DNA reads TGTGCTAGTGGTTTGGGGGAGGGGGCATCGACCCTCCACTTT. It is translated as CASGLGEGASTLHF.

This chain uses TRBV7-2 with TRBJ2-7, with 10 bases that match TRBD2. Germline V gene data show CDR1 as SGHTA and CDR2 as FQGNSA. The CDR3 has 17 amino acids. Unmatched junction bases numbered 13, after V lost 1 base and J lost 7 bases. CDR3 sequence (DNA): TGTGCCAGCAGCTTAGGGCTAGCGGGGGCCGTAGTACGAGAGCAGTACTTC. Protein: CASSLGLAGAVVREQYF.

V gene TRBV9 combines with J gene TRBJ1-2; D is uncertain. Germline assignment: CDR1 SGDLS and CDR2 YYNGEE. Trimming took 2 bases from V and 8 from J, leaving 16 bases between them. The CDR3 loop spans 14 amino acids. Written as DNA, the CDR3 is TGTGCCAGCAGCGTTGGGCAGGCGGTCGAGGGCTACACCTTC. This sequence encodes CASSVGQAVEGYTF.

This clone has only a few counts. The CDR3 protein is CASSLGDRVTGELFF. The CDR3 DNA sequence: TGTGCCAGCAGTTTAGGGGACAGGGTTACCGGGGAGCTGTTTTTT. The chain carries TRBV27 and TRBJ2-2; 9 bases fit TRBD1. With 2 bases clipped from V and 5 bases from J, the junction kept 3 bases outside the gene matches. CDR1 and CDR2 (germline): MNHEY, SMNVEV (reference sequence). CDR3 length: 15 amino acids.

The genes are TRBV28 and TRBJ2-3; TRBD2 is a possible D gene (5 bases). V lost 7 bases and J 0 bases, leaving 11 bases between the germline ends. Looked up from germline, CDR1 is MDHEN and CDR2 is SYDVKM. This CDR3 has 14 residues. The CDR3 DNA is TGTGCCAGCAAGGAGGCTGGAAGCACAGATACGCAGTATTTT. Translated, it gives CASKEAGSTDTQYF.

This clone has only one observation. The rearrangement joins TRBV6-5 to TRBJ2-7, with a weak D call TRBD1 (5 bases). The germline V gene has CDR1 MNHEY and CDR2 SVGAGI. The germline V and J ends were trimmed by 2 bases and 2 bases, with 7 bases remaining between them. The CDR3 consists of 13 residues. CDR3 loop: CASSYVGAYEQYF. The DNA of the CDR3 is TGTGCCAGCAGTTACGTAGGGGCCTACGAGCAGTACTTC.

The chain couples TRBV18 to TRBJ1-3, with D uncertain. The germline CDR1 and CDR2 sequences are KGHSH and LQKENI. This CDR3 has 17 amino acids. V gave up 3 bases and J gave up 0 bases, with 15 bases separating them. The CDR3 loop reads CASSPARQGFSGNTIYF. CDR3 coding DNA: TGTGCCAGCTCACCGGCCAGACAAGGTTTCTCTGGAAACACCATATATTTT.